These 23 T cell receptor beta chains originate from one sample sequenced in a study of T cell responses to AZD1222 COVID-19 vaccine. TCRdb's table, derived via immunoSEQ multiplex PCR, lists solely in-frame clones and lacks some. The sample lists about 150,000 clones; 90% were seen once. This sample comprised peripheral blood, obtained 28 days after the second AZD1222 dose. The receptors shown here come from an adult who received the AZD1222 COVID-19 vaccine.

The rearrangement joins TRBV24-1 to TRBJ1-2; TRBD1 aligns across 7 bases. The CDR3 contains 12 residues. V shed 4 bases and J 8 bases; nucleotides not matched to a gene: 3. Germline-derived CDR1 and CDR2 are KGHDR and SFDVKD. The CDR3 coding sequence is TGTGCCACCAGTGACCCACAGGGGGGCTACACCTTC. Residues: CATSDPQGGYTF.

The V and J genes are TRBV27 and TRBJ1-6; 7 nucleotides line up with TRBD1. The V and J ends lost 4 bases and 6 bases, in that order; junction bases with no gene match: 6. Germline CDR1 reads MNHEY; CDR2 reads SMNVEV (reference sequence). There are 15 residues in the CDR3. In nucleotides, the CDR3 is TGTGCCAGCAGTTCCAGAGGGGGCAGTAATTCACCCCTCCACTTT. It specifies CASSSRGGSNSPLHF.

The chain joins TRBV7-3 to TRBJ2-2, with 11 bases identical to TRBD1. Per the germline V gene, CDR1 is SGHTA and CDR2 is FQGTGA. This CDR3 contains 16 residues. The J segment lost 4 bases and the V segment lost 5 bases, leaving 6 bases of the junction unmatched. Here the CDR3 DNA reads TGTGCCAGCAGCACGGACAGGGGGCTTGGCACCGGGGAGCTGTTTTTT. Translation: CASSTDRGLGTGELFF.

This rearrangement joins TRBV2 to TRBJ1-5; no definite D call. This CDR3 contains 14 residues. Germline loops: CDR1 SNHLY, CDR2 FYNNEI. V gave up 3 bases and J gave up 4 bases, with 10 bases separating them. Written as DNA, the CDR3 is TGTGCCAGCAGTGAGGCCAGACCAAATCAGCCCCAGCATTTT. Residues: CASSEARPNQPQHF.

This clone has a single count. The J gene is TRBJ1-4, the V gene TRBV19; D not resolved. The V end lost 6 bases, the J end lost 0 bases, and 11 bases lay between the germline ends. This CDR3 region has 15 residues. Germline CDR1 LNHDA, CDR2 SQIVND (reference sequence). This CDR3 is CASRPGYATNEKLFF. For the CDR3, the DNA is TGTGCCAGTAGGCCAGGCTATGCAACTAATGAAAAACTGTTTTTT.

The chain employs TRBV2 and TRBJ2-7; 9 nucleotides line up with TRBD1. J was trimmed by 6 bases and V by 4 bases; bases with no gene match: 13. CDR1 and CDR2 (germline): SNHLY, FYNNEI. The CDR3 runs to 16 residues. For the CDR3, the DNA is TGTGCCAGCAGTGGAATATCGGGACAGGGCCCCCGCGAGCAGTACTTC. It codes for CASSGISGQGPREQYF.

This rearrangement joins TRBV5-4 to TRBJ2-7; 7 nucleotides line up with TRBD1. CDR1 and CDR2 from the germline V gene are SGHNT and YYREEE (reference sequence). Trimming at V came to 4 bases and at J to 1 base, leaving 11 bases not matched to a gene. The CDR3 sequence is 16 residues long. CDR3 in amino acids: CASSPPGQLESYEQYF. DNA of the CDR3: TGTGCCAGCAGCCCCCCGGGACAGCTAGAATCCTACGAGCAGTACTTC.

The chain is built from TRBV2 and TRBJ1-3, with 8 bases identical to TRBD1. Germline CDR1 SNHLY, CDR2 FYNNEI. Trimming cost V 6 bases and J 2 bases; bases outside gene matches: 9. This CDR3 is built from 16 residues. The CDR3 coding sequence is TGTGCCAGCAGGGGCGGGGCCAGGGGGCCTGGAAACACCATATATTTT. Translation gives CASRGGARGPGNTIYF.

The chain links TRBV7-6 to TRBJ2-7, with 8 bases aligning to TRBD1. The germline CDR1 and CDR2 sequences are SGHVS and FNYEAQ. With V trimmed by 1 base and J by 6 bases, 8 bases remained unmatched. The CDR3 contains 15 residues. Here the CDR3 reads CASSLGRTGQGEQYF. In nucleotides, the CDR3 is TGTGCCAGCAGCTTAGGGAGGACAGGGCAAGGCGAGCAGTACTTC.

Here the CDR3 reads CASSDQTDSLRGQYF. The DNA for the CDR3 is TGTGCCAGCAGTGACCAGACAGATTCCCTACGAGGGCAGTACTTC. The chain couples TRBV6-1 to TRBJ2-7; D possibly corresponds to TRBD1 (5 bases). CDR3 length: 15 residues. Germline V gene lookup returns CDR1 MNHNS and CDR2 SASEGT. V was shortened by 3 bases and J by 9 bases, with 21 bases between the two germline ends.

The V and J genes are TRBV5-1 and TRBJ2-2, with 7 bases matching TRBD1. The germline CDR1 and CDR2 sequences are SGHRS and YFSETQ. J lost 5 bases, V lost 3 bases, and 7 bases had no gene match. The CDR3 covers 15 residues. The CDR3 sequence: CASSSDRMVTGELFF. CDR3 sequence (DNA): TGCGCCAGCAGCTCGGACAGGATGGTGACCGGGGAGCTGTTTTTT.

The chain has TRBV28 and TRBJ1-6; D is ambiguous. CDR3 length equals 15 residues. Germline assignment: CDR1 MDHEN and CDR2 SYDVKM. V lost 2 bases and J lost 1, with 6 bases in between. CDR3 sequence: CASSLVESYNSPLHF. DNA of the CDR3: TGTGCCAGCAGTTTAGTAGAGTCCTATAATTCACCCCTCCACTTT.

This clone was counted once. The chain is built from TRBV6-5 and TRBJ1-1; 7 nucleotides match TRBD1. The length of the CDR3 is 15 residues. The V gene's germline CDR1 is MNHEY and CDR2 SVGAGI. J lost 1 base, V lost 7 bases, and 9 bases had no gene match. CDR3 residues: CASTLGQAGNTEAFF. CDR3 nucleotide sequence: TGTGCCAGCACCTTAGGACAGGCTGGGAACACTGAAGCTTTCTTT.

The V gene is TRBV5-1, the J gene TRBJ1-2; D possibly corresponds to TRBD1 (5 bases). V lost 4 bases, J lost 4 bases, and 14 bases lay in between. The germline gives CDR1 SGHRS, CDR2 YFSETQ. This CDR3 has 14 residues. The DNA of the CDR3 is TGCGCCAGCAGCACCACTCGACAGTCCTATGGCTACACCTTC. The encoded protein is CASSTTRQSYGYTF.

The V call is TRBV6-5, the J call TRBJ1-2; tentative D call: TRBD1 (5 bases). V gave up 5 bases and J gave up 6 bases, with 13 bases separating them. The CDR3 has 13 amino acids. CDR1 is MNHEY, CDR2 SVGAGI, per germline. The CDR3 DNA reads as TGTGCCAGCAGTCATCGACAGACCCATGGCTACACCTTC. This gives the protein CASSHRQTHGYTF.

The J gene is TRBJ1-2, the V gene TRBV6-5; D not resolved. The germline V gene encodes CDR1 MNHEY and CDR2 SVGAGI. Trimming stripped 5 bases from V and 3 bases from J, with 10 bases between. The CDR3 sequence is 13 residues long. The CDR3 spells CASSQMDYYGYTF. The DNA of the CDR3 is TGTGCCAGCAGTCAGATGGACTACTATGGCTACACCTTC.

On this clone itself: This same CDR3 is encoded by further DNA sequences in the sample. The V gene is TRBV28, the J gene TRBJ1-2; D possibly corresponds to TRBD1 (6 bases). This CDR3 spans 13 amino acids. Germline V gives CDR1 MDHEN, CDR2 SYDVKM. V was trimmed by 2 bases and J by 5 bases, leaving 9 bases between them. CDR3 nucleotides: TGTGCCAGCAGTTTAGGGCAGGGGTATGGCTACACCTTC. Translating gives CASSLGQGYGYTF.

The chain is built from TRBV9 and TRBJ2-1; 8 bases match TRBD2. There are 15 residues in the CDR3. Germline lookup yields CDR1 SGDLS and CDR2 YYNGEE. V was pared by 0 bases and J by 2 bases, with 1 base of the junction left unmatched. CDR3 in DNA: TGTGCCAGCAGCGTAGGGGGACTAGCCTACAATGAGCAGTTCTTC. This encodes CASSVGGLAYNEQFF.

This chain uses TRBV14 with TRBJ1-6; unclear D gene. Germline CDR1 is SGHDN and CDR2 is FVKESK. This CDR3 is 15 amino acids long. V lost 3 bases, J lost 3 bases, and 9 bases lay in between. CDR3 coding DNA: TGTGCCAGCAGCCAGACGGCCGGCTATAATTCACCCCTCCACTTT. Translating gives CASSQTAGYNSPLHF. Filled out from reference TRBV14 and TRBJ1-6, the complete variable domain reads EAGVTQFPSHSVIEKGQTVTLRCDPISGHDNLYWYRRVMGKEIKFLLHFVKESKQDESGMPNNRFLAERTGGTYSTLKVQPAELEDSGVYFCASSQTAGYNSPLHFGNGTRLTVT.

The V and J genes are TRBV7-6 and TRBJ2-5; 8 nucleotides agree with TRBD1. Germline loops: CDR1 SGHVS, CDR2 FNYEAQ. With 5 bases clipped from V and 4 bases from J, the junction kept 12 bases outside the gene matches. This CDR3 has 16 residues. This CDR3 reads CASSPIPDRGRETQYF. In DNA form, the CDR3 reads TGTGCCAGCAGCCCGATACCCGACAGGGGCCGAGAGACCCAGTACTTC.

This chain uses TRBV28 with TRBJ1-5; D gene ambiguous. The germline V gene has CDR1 MDHEN and CDR2 SYDVKM. The V and J ends lost 6 bases and 2 bases respectively, with 11 bases between them. The CDR3 runs to 14 residues. Written as DNA, the CDR3 is TGTGCCAGCAGATCACTGAGAGGCAATCAGCCCCAGCATTTT. The encoded protein is CASRSLRGNQPQHF. Combining the CDR3 with reference TRBV28 and TRBJ1-5 gives the whole variable domain DVKVTQSSRYLVKRTGEKVFLECVQDMDHENMFWYRQDPGLGLRLIYFSYDVKMKEKGDIPEGYSVSREKKERFSLILESASTNQTSMYLCASRSLRGNQPQHFGDGTRLSIL.

This clone was detected only a few times. The chain couples TRBV18 to TRBJ2-7; D is unclear. This CDR3 region has 12 residues. V lost 6 bases and J 2 bases, leaving 8 bases between the germline ends. Looked up from germline, CDR1 is KGHSH and CDR2 is LQKENI. The chain's CDR3 is CASSVDPYEQYF. CDR3 DNA sequence: TGTGCCAGCTCCGTTGATCCCTACGAGCAGTACTTC.

The chain employs TRBV24-1 and TRBJ2-2, with TRBD2 matching 10 bases. The CDR3 runs 16 residues. The V gene end was trimmed by 4 bases and the J gene end by 1 base; junction bases not matched to a gene: 2. CDR1 KGHDR and CDR2 SFDVKD come from the germline V gene. Written as DNA, the CDR3 is TGTGCCACCAGTGACAGGACTAGCGGGAACACCGGGGAGCTGTTTTTT. Amino acids: CATSDRTSGNTGELFF.